The rows below give T cell receptor beta chains drawn from one sample of a study of human CD4 T cells and Enterobacteriaceae. TCRdb keeps only in-frame clones here, not all; method: immunoSEQ multiplex PCR. The table records under 35,000 clones, approximately 82% of them present only once. The sequencing input was memory CD4+ T cells from blood. Source of these receptors: a human donor in good health. Both conserved end residues are part of each CDR3. The D gene is left open where the match is weak. Size values are once, few and many counts, or a class for expanded clones, and some rows have none.

j_call: TRBJ2-5
d_call: .
v_call: TRBV7-2
clone_size: .
cdr3_aa: CASSLRGSSVLQETQYF
cdr3_nt: TGTGCCAGCAGCTTGCGAGGGTCTAGCGTTTTACAAGAGACCCAGTACTTC

j_call: TRBJ1-1
d_call: .
v_call: TRBV28
clone_size: .
cdr3_aa: CASSFGGAITEAFF
cdr3_nt: TGTGCCAGCAGTTTCGGGGGCGCGATCACTGAAGCTTTCTTT

j_call: TRBJ1-1
d_call: .
v_call: TRBV28
clone_size: .
cdr3_aa: CASSRGTEAFF
cdr3_nt: TGTGCCAGCAGCCGTGGGACTGAAGCTTTCTTT

j_call: TRBJ2-3
d_call: .
v_call: TRBV9
clone_size: .
cdr3_aa: CASSVGIGTDTQYF
cdr3_nt: TGTGCCAGCAGCGTAGGTATTGGCACAGATACGCAGTATTTT

j_call: TRBJ2-4
d_call: TRBD1
v_call: TRBV7-2
clone_size: .
cdr3_aa: CASSLAGQGIGIQYF
cdr3_nt: TGTGCCAGCAGCTTAGCGGGACAGGGTATCGGCATTCAGTACTTC

j_call: TRBJ1-1
d_call: TRBD1
v_call: TRBV7-9
clone_size: .
cdr3_aa: CASSPWTGTTGTEAFF
cdr3_nt: TGTGCCAGCAGCCCGTGGACAGGGACAACTGGCACTGAAGCTTTCTTT

j_call: TRBJ1-3
d_call: .
v_call: TRBV5-8
clone_size: .
cdr3_aa: CASSFPGTGGNTIYF
cdr3_nt: TGTGCCAGCAGCTTCCCCGGGACGGGTGGAAACACCATATATTTT

j_call: TRBJ1-2
d_call: TRBD1
v_call: TRBV2
clone_size: .
cdr3_aa: CASSLRDRGSPWF
cdr3_nt: TGTGCCAGCAGTCTTCGGGACAGGGGATCTCCTTGGTTC

j_call: TRBJ2-1
d_call: .
v_call: TRBV19
clone_size: .
cdr3_aa: CASKSDRAYNEQFF
cdr3_nt: TGTGCCAGTAAATCGGACAGAGCCTACAATGAGCAGTTCTTC

j_call: TRBJ1-3
d_call: .
v_call: TRBV5-6
clone_size: few
cdr3_aa: CASSLGGFSNTIYF
cdr3_nt: TGTGCCAGCAGCTTGGGGGGCTTTTCAAACACCATATATTTT

j_call: TRBJ2-3
d_call: TRBD1
v_call: TRBV5-4
clone_size: .
cdr3_aa: CASSLGQGADTQYF
cdr3_nt: TGTGCCAGCAGCTTGGGACAGGGGGCTGATACGCAGTATTTT

j_call: TRBJ2-7
d_call: TRBD1
v_call: TRBV6-1
clone_size: .
cdr3_aa: CASGTAYEQYF
cdr3_nt: TGTGCCAGTGGGACAGCCTACGAGCAGTACTTC

j_call: TRBJ2-1
d_call: TRBD2
v_call: TRBV7-9
clone_size: .
cdr3_aa: CASIPRTSGRGVEQFF
cdr3_nt: TGTGCCAGCATCCCTCGGACTAGCGGGAGGGGGGTTGAGCAGTTCTTC

j_call: TRBJ1-3
d_call: .
v_call: TRBV5-1
clone_size: .
cdr3_aa: CASSLGQPDSGNTIYF
cdr3_nt: TGCGCCAGCAGCTTGGGACAGCCCGACTCTGGAAACACCATATATTTT

j_call: TRBJ2-6
d_call: TRBD1
v_call: TRBV5-1
clone_size: .
cdr3_aa: CASSRDRGISGANVLTF
cdr3_nt: TGCGCCAGCAGCAGGGACAGGGGGATCTCAGGGGCCAACGTCCTGACTTTC

j_call: TRBJ1-2
d_call: .
v_call: TRBV18
clone_size: .
cdr3_aa: CASSPDPFYGYTF
cdr3_nt: TGTGCCAGCTCACCCGATCCGTTCTATGGCTACACCTTC

j_call: TRBJ2-4
d_call: TRBD2
v_call: TRBV7-2
clone_size: .
cdr3_aa: CASSLEGGGSPTKNIQYF
cdr3_nt: TGTGCCAGCAGCTTAGAGGGAGGCGGGAGCCCGACCAAAAACATTCAGTACTTC

j_call: TRBJ2-1
d_call: TRBD2
v_call: TRBV2
clone_size: .
cdr3_aa: CASRGGRGTSGRNEQFF
cdr3_nt: TGTGCCAGCAGAGGGGGTCGAGGGACTAGCGGGAGGAATGAGCAGTTCTTC

j_call: TRBJ2-2
d_call: TRBD1
v_call: TRBV7-6
clone_size: .
cdr3_aa: CASSDLRDRVGELFF
cdr3_nt: TGTGCCAGCAGCGACCTCAGGGACAGGGTCGGGGAGCTGTTTTTT

j_call: TRBJ1-5
d_call: .
v_call: TRBV6-6
clone_size: medium-sized
cdr3_aa: CASSPHTGNDQPQHF
cdr3_nt: TGTGCCAGCAGTCCCCATACCGGGAATGATCAGCCCCAGCATTTT

j_call: TRBJ1-4
d_call: TRBD1
v_call: TRBV27
clone_size: once
cdr3_aa: CAIMGQFNEKLFF
cdr3_nt: TGTGCCATCATGGGACAGTTTAATGAAAAACTGTTTTTT

j_call: TRBJ2-1
d_call: TRBD2
v_call: TRBV12-5
clone_size: .
cdr3_aa: CASGPLADNEQFF
cdr3_nt: TGTGCTAGTGGTCCGCTAGCGGACAATGAGCAGTTCTTC

j_call: TRBJ2-6
d_call: .
v_call: TRBV4-1
clone_size: .
cdr3_aa: CASTLSQVFSGANVLTF
cdr3_nt: TGCGCCAGCACCCTATCACAAGTTTTTAGTGGGGCCAACGTCCTGACTTTC

j_call: TRBJ1-1
d_call: TRBD1
v_call: TRBV27
clone_size: once
cdr3_aa: CASNPLQGKNTEAFF
cdr3_nt: TGTGCCAGCAATCCCCTACAGGGGAAGAACACTGAAGCTTTCTTT

j_call: TRBJ2-2
d_call: .
v_call: TRBV7-7
clone_size: few
cdr3_aa: CASSLAQVPNTGELFF
cdr3_nt: TGTGCCAGCAGCTTAGCGCAAGTCCCGAACACCGGGGAGCTGTTTTTT

j_call: TRBJ2-5
d_call: TRBD2
v_call: TRBV5-1
clone_size: once
cdr3_aa: CASSLGGRETQYF
cdr3_nt: TGCGCCAGCAGCTTGGGCGGGAGAGAGACCCAGTACTTC

j_call: TRBJ1-6
d_call: .
v_call: TRBV4-1
clone_size: .
cdr3_aa: CASSHPPQNSPLHF
cdr3_nt: TGCGCCAGCAGCCACCCACCTCAGAATTCACCCCTCCACTTT

j_call: TRBJ2-1
d_call: .
v_call: TRBV7-2
clone_size: .
cdr3_aa: CASSSMRRLVSNEQFF
cdr3_nt: TGTGCCAGCAGCTCGATGCGAAGACTAGTTTCGAATGAGCAGTTCTTC

j_call: TRBJ2-2
d_call: .
v_call: TRBV5-4
clone_size: .
cdr3_aa: CASSLSTNTGELFF
cdr3_nt: TGTGCCAGCAGCTTGAGTACTAACACCGGGGAGCTGTTTTTT

j_call: TRBJ2-7
d_call: .
v_call: TRBV10-3
clone_size: .
cdr3_aa: CAISETASYEQYF
cdr3_nt: TGTGCCATCAGCGAGACAGCTTCCTACGAGCAGTACTTC

j_call: TRBJ2-7
d_call: TRBD2
v_call: TRBV14
clone_size: .
cdr3_aa: CASSPAGVYEQYF
cdr3_nt: TGTGCCAGCAGCCCGGCGGGGGTCTACGAGCAGTACTTC

j_call: TRBJ2-7
d_call: .
v_call: TRBV5-1
clone_size: .
cdr3_aa: CASSLTGTDSPYEQYF
cdr3_nt: TGCGCCAGCAGCTTGACAGGAACAGACAGCCCCTACGAGCAGTACTTC

j_call: TRBJ1-5
d_call: .
v_call: TRBV7-9
clone_size: .
cdr3_aa: CASQAGGDSNQPQHF
cdr3_nt: TGTGCCAGCCAAGCGGGAGGGGATAGCAATCAGCCCCAGCATTTT

j_call: TRBJ1-5
d_call: .
v_call: TRBV28
clone_size: .
cdr3_aa: CASSFSAVNQPQHF
cdr3_nt: TGTGCCAGCAGTTTTTCGGCAGTTAATCAGCCCCAGCATTTT

j_call: TRBJ2-7
d_call: .
v_call: TRBV7-2
clone_size: .
cdr3_aa: CASSLDRGRVYF
cdr3_nt: TGTGCCAGCAGCTTAGATCGCGGCAGGGTGTACTTC

j_call: TRBJ2-2
d_call: TRBD2
v_call: TRBV5-1
clone_size: .
cdr3_aa: CASSLGLAGGPEELFF
cdr3_nt: TGCGCCAGCAGCTTGGGGCTAGCGGGAGGGCCGGAGGAGCTGTTTTTT

j_call: TRBJ1-2
d_call: .
v_call: TRBV30
clone_size: .
cdr3_aa: CAWSQATYGYTF
cdr3_nt: TGTGCCTGGTCACAGGCGACCTATGGCTACACCTTC

j_call: TRBJ2-1
d_call: .
v_call: TRBV23-1
clone_size: .
cdr3_aa: CASSQGRGRRNEQFF
cdr3_nt: TGCGCCAGCAGTCAGGGGAGGGGGCGCAGGAATGAGCAGTTCTTC

j_call: TRBJ2-5
d_call: TRBD1
v_call: TRBV15
clone_size: .
cdr3_aa: CATSPRQGRETQYF
cdr3_nt: TGTGCCACCAGCCCCCGACAGGGAAGGGAGACCCAGTACTTC

j_call: TRBJ2-3
d_call: .
v_call: TRBV6-6
clone_size: .
cdr3_aa: CASGSTDTQYF
cdr3_nt: TGTGCCAGCGGTAGCACAGATACGCAGTATTTT

j_call: TRBJ2-5
d_call: TRBD1
v_call: TRBV18
clone_size: once
cdr3_aa: CASSWDREETQYF
cdr3_nt: TGTGCCAGCTCTTGGGACAGGGAAGAGACCCAGTACTTC

j_call: TRBJ2-2
d_call: TRBD1
v_call: TRBV27
clone_size: .
cdr3_aa: CASSLQGQGKNTGELFF
cdr3_nt: TGTGCCAGCAGTTTACAGGGACAGGGGAAAAACACCGGGGAGCTGTTTTTT